This record looks at one T cell receptor beta chain sequence and its context. The antigen is unknown. This sample was taken from a study of OX40 agonist ivuxolimab in advanced cancers. Study-wide points: Nonresponders included some who also had low normalized T-cell clonal expansion.

TCRdb keeps only in-frame clones here, not all; method: immunoSEQ multiplex PCR. The repertoire holds tens of thousands of clones, with 88% as singletons. Germline CDR1 reads SNHLY; CDR2 reads FYNNEI. Trimming left V 10 bases short and J 0 bases short, with 16 bases between. The CDR3 is made up of 14 amino acids. This material consisted of CD4+ or CD8+ T cells sorted from blood, taken in a trial of the OX40 agonist ivuxolimab. This receptor was obtained from an adult with an advanced solid tumor such as melanoma, head and neck, liver or kidney cancer. The rearrangement uses TRBV2 and TRBJ2-7; tentative D call: TRBD2 (6 bases). CDR3 coding DNA: TGTGCCACCCGATTAGCGGTTAGCTCCTACGAGCAGTACTTC. It is translated as CATRLAVSSYEQYF. Supplemented by reference TRBV2 and TRBJ2-7, the full variable domain reads EPEVTQTPSHQVTQMGQEVILRCVPISNHLYFYWYRQILGQKVEFLVSFYNNEISEKSEIFDDQFSVERPDGSNFTLKIRSTKLEDSAMYFCATRLAVSSYEQYFGPGTRLTVT.